The source of this T cell receptor (beta chain) is a study of T cell responses to AZD1222 COVID-19 vaccine. Second doses that came at about 4 or about 12 weeks were put together. To note about this clone: Its specificity is not known.

Study outcomes and limitations: At study baseline, merely more than 5 AZD1222 recipients were seropositive. It should be noted that donors were predominantly white British and more often female, and clonal diversity was possibly underestimated. Along spike, vaccine-associated CD4 TCRs were found throughout, with dominance at 160-218 and 743-854.

Germline assignment: CDR1 MNHEY and CDR2 SMNVEV (reference sequence). The V end was cut by 0 bases, the J end by 4 bases, with 12 bases between. The CDR3 is 15 residues long. TCRdb's table, derived via immunoSEQ multiplex PCR, lists solely in-frame clones and lacks some. In the table there are 130,000 or so clones, more than 90% of which are singletons. This TCR was sampled from an adult who received the AZD1222 COVID-19 vaccine. The chain links TRBV27 to TRBJ2-5; a possible D gene is TRBD2 (6 bases). Material: peripheral blood, obtained 28 days after the second AZD1222 dose. Here the CDR3 DNA reads TGTGCCAGCAGTTTATCGGAGGGAAACGGAGAGACCCAGTACTTC. It is translated as CASSLSEGNGETQYF.